This paragraph reports one T cell receptor (beta chain). Its antigen remains unidentified. Following RNA extraction, reverse transcription yielded cDNA that acted as the sequencing template. Only in-frame clones appear in the TCRdb table, and some are missing; sequencing was by immunoSEQ multiplex PCR. The table lists around 190,000 clones, approximately 60% of them singletons. This sample stems from a study of CD8+ T cells in alopecia areata. PBMCs yielded sorted CD4+ and CD8+ T cells. CDR3 length equals 11 residues. V was shortened by 4 bases and J by 12 bases, with 13 bases between the two germline ends. CDR1 is SQVTM, CDR2 ANQGSEA, per germline. Findings and caveats of the study: Patients shared TCRs less clearly than mice did, possibly for HLA-related reasons. Scalp lesions, especially in alopecia totalis/universalis, had higher clonality than normal scalp.

Sequencing input: CD8+ T cells sorted from blood. V gene TRBV29-1 combines with J gene TRBJ2-1; D is possibly TRBD1 or TRBD2 (5 bases each). This sequence originates from a human donor in good health. Written as DNA, the CDR3 is TGCAGCGTTGGCAGGGACCAGGGGCAGTTCTTC. Encoded protein: CSVGRDQGQFF.